The 27 T cell receptor beta chains given below trace back to one sample, sequenced in a study of blood T cell repertoires in COVID-19. Method: immunoSEQ multiplex PCR; TCRdb's copy keeps in-frame clones and lacks some. The top ten clones hold less than 15% of a sample with under 200,000 clones, around 82% of them seen once. Sequencing was carried out using peripheral blood. Receptors were obtained from a young man with active or convalescent COVID-19.

The CDR3 region has the DNA TGTGCCAGCAGAGCGGGGGGAGAGACCCAGTACTTC. Its protein product is CASRAGGETQYF. The chain is built from TRBV2 and TRBJ2-5; 9 bases map to TRBD2. The CDR3 consists of 12 residues. Trimming took 6 bases from V and 4 from J; bases not matched to a gene: 0. Germline values: CDR1 SNHLY, CDR2 FYNNEI.

As to this clone: It may be a read error: a sequence one base away is much more abundant. This rearrangement joins TRBV2 to TRBJ1-1; D is possibly TRBD1 (6 bases). This CDR3 spans 13 amino acids. Between the trimmed V and J ends, which lost 7 bases and 1 base, there was a span of 10 bases. Per germline, CDR1 SNHLY and CDR2 FYNNEI. For the CDR3, the DNA is TGTGCCAGCAAGGGGGGGCAGAACACTGAAGCTTTCTTT. Its translation is CASKGGQNTEAFF.

The rearrangement joins TRBV4-3 to TRBJ2-5; maybe TRBD1 (5 bases). Trimming removed 1 base at V and 6 bases at J, with 9 bases between. CDR1 and CDR2 (germline): LGHNA, YSLEER. The CDR3 contains 13 residues. CDR3 nucleotides: TGCGCCAGCAGCCAAGCGAACAGGCAGACCCAGTACTTC. It is translated as CASSQANRQTQYF.

J is TRBJ2-7 and V is TRBV24-1; a weak D match, TRBD2 (6 bases). In germline, CDR1 is KGHDR, CDR2 SFDVKD. CDR3 length: 13 amino acids. V lost 0 bases to trimming and J lost 10 bases, with 12 bases between them. The CDR3 nucleotides are TGTGCCACCAGTGATTTGAGGGACTCTAAACAGTACTTC. Protein sequence: CATSDLRDSKQYF.

The chain joins TRBV6-1 to TRBJ1-5; 8 bases fit TRBD1. Losses at the gene ends were 3 bases for V and 4 bases for J; bases not matched to a gene: 2. Germline assignment: CDR1 MNHNS and CDR2 SASEGT. The CDR3 has 14 residues. The CDR3 region has the DNA TGTGCCAGCAGTGACCGGGACAGGAATCAGCCCCAGCATTTT. Its protein product is CASSDRDRNQPQHF.

The V gene is TRBV7-9, the J gene TRBJ2-1, with TRBD2 matching 13 bases. V trimming: 5 bases; J trimming: 7 bases; junction bases outside the gene matches: 11. CDR1 and CDR2 (germline): SEHNR, FQNEAQ (reference sequence). The CDR3 covers 17 residues. In nucleotides, the CDR3 is TGTGCCAGCAGCCGCTTTGGAGGGACTAGCGGGGCAAATGAGCAGTTCTTC. This sequence encodes CASSRFGGTSGANEQFF.

The chain joins TRBV7-6 to TRBJ2-7, with 14 bases matching TRBD2. The junction had 1 base not matched to a gene; V was cut back by 1 base and J by 2 bases. This CDR3 is built from 16 residues. Per germline, CDR1 SGHVS and CDR2 FNYEAQ. The CDR3 protein is CASSLEGLAGAYEQYF. CDR3 DNA sequence: TGTGCCAGCAGCTTAGAGGGACTAGCGGGAGCCTACGAGCAGTACTTC.

J is TRBJ1-1 and V is TRBV30; D not resolved. V lost 2 bases and J 0 bases, leaving 7 bases between the germline ends. This CDR3 has 13 amino acids. CDR1 is GTSNPN, CDR2 SVGIG, per germline (reference sequence). The CDR3 spells CAWSHGVNTEAFF. As DNA, the CDR3 is TGTGCCTGGAGTCATGGAGTGAACACTGAAGCTTTCTTT. Together with reference TRBV30 and TRBJ1-1, the CDR3 gives the full variable domain: SQTIHQWPATLVQPVGSPLSLECTVEGTSNPNLYWYRQAAGRGLQLLFYSVGIGQISSEVPQNLSASRPQDRQFILSSKKLLLSDSGFYLCAWSHGVNTEAFFGQGTRLTVV.

V is TRBV30 and J is TRBJ2-3, with TRBD2 identical over 7 bases. The V segment lost 0 bases and the J segment 2 bases; nucleotides outside the gene matches: 5. The length of the CDR3 is 15 residues. Germline values: CDR1 GTSNPN, CDR2 SVGIG (reference sequence). Written as DNA, the CDR3 is TGTGCCTGGAGTGTACTGGGGGGGATCACAGATACGCAGTATTTT. Translating it yields CAWSVLGGITDTQYF.

This clone was seen a few times. The chain links TRBV18 to TRBJ1-2; a weak D match, TRBD1 (6 bases). CDR1 is KGHSH and CDR2 is LQKENI in the germline V gene. The CDR3 spans 14 residues. Trimming removed 2 bases from V and 1 base from J, with 8 bases in between. The CDR3 loop is CASSPADSNYGYTF. The CDR3 nucleotides read TGTGCCAGCTCACCAGCGGACAGTAACTATGGCTACACCTTC.

The J gene is TRBJ1-2, the V gene TRBV28; D is unclear. V lost 8 bases, J lost 6 bases, and 13 bases lay in between. The CDR3 covers 12 residues. CDR1 is MDHEN and CDR2 is SYDVKM in the germline V gene. In DNA form, the CDR3 reads TGTGCCAGCCGGGATTTAGTAAATGGCTACACCTTC. Its protein is CASRDLVNGYTF.

This chain uses TRBV28 with TRBJ2-7; the match to TRBD1 covers 8 bases. This CDR3 is 15 amino acids long. J gave up 5 bases and V 10 bases, and 16 bases lay outside the gene matches. From germline, CDR1 is MDHEN and CDR2 SYDVKM. The CDR3, as DNA: TGTGCCATCATGGACTCCAGCAGGGGGCTTAACGAGCAGTACTTC. Protein product: CAIMDSSRGLNEQYF.

The chain employs TRBV5-5 and TRBJ1-1; no clear D gene. The ends were cut back, 3 bases at V and 4 bases at J, with 10 bases in the middle. Germline V gene lookup returns CDR1 SGHKS and CDR2 YYEKEE (reference sequence). The CDR3 consists of 13 residues. This CDR3 is CASSSRLGTEAFF. CDR3 coding DNA: TGTGCCAGCAGCTCCAGACTGGGCACTGAAGCTTTCTTT.

The chain couples TRBV14 to TRBJ2-7, with D tentatively TRBD2 (7 bases). The germline gives CDR1 SGHDN, CDR2 FVKESK. V was cut by 3 bases and J by 12 bases, with 18 bases left in between. The CDR3 consists of 13 residues. This CDR3 reads CASSQGGASSRYF. In nucleotides, the CDR3 is TGTGCCAGCAGCCAGGGGGGGGCAAGCTCGCGGTACTTC.

The chain links TRBV3-1 (or the pseudogene TRBV3-2) to TRBJ2-3; 8 nucleotides align to TRBD2. V dropped 3 bases and J dropped 4; count of bases not matched to a gene: 18. The CDR3 contains 19 residues. Germline V gives CDR1 LGHDT, CDR2 YNNKEL (reference sequence). CDR3 in amino acids: CASSHRSTTAGGRADTQYF. Here the CDR3 DNA reads TGTGCCAGCAGCCACCGATCTACCACCGCGGGGGGTAGGGCAGATACGCAGTATTTT.

This chain uses TRBV28 with TRBJ1-4; D is ambiguous. In germline, CDR1 is MDHEN, CDR2 SYDVKM. The length of the CDR3 is 16 residues. V was pared by 3 bases and J by 2 bases, with 13 bases between. CDR3 sequence (DNA): TGTGCCAGCAGTTTCTTAGGGAGTGGGACTAATGAAAAACTGTTTTTT. Translated, it gives CASSFLGSGTNEKLFF.

The rearrangement links TRBV6-5 to TRBJ2-3; D is unclear. Germline-derived CDR1 and CDR2 are MNHEY and SVGAGI. The CDR3 has 13 amino acids. V was cut by 7 bases and J by 4 bases, with 12 bases left in between. The CDR3 loop reads CASKEPGPDTQYF. CDR3 DNA: TGTGCCAGCAAGGAGCCGGGTCCAGATACGCAGTATTTT.

The chain is built from TRBV3-1 (or the pseudogene TRBV3-2) and TRBJ2-5; 11 bases fit TRBD2. The V gene end was trimmed by 1 base and the J gene end by 5 bases; junction bases not matched to a gene: 9. Germline values: CDR1 LGHDT, CDR2 YNNKEL (reference sequence). The length of the CDR3 is 17 residues. The CDR3, as DNA: TGTGCCAGCAGCCAAGTAGCGGGAGGGCCTGGTGTGGAGACCCAGTACTTC. This codes for CASSQVAGGPGVETQYF.

CDR3 in amino acids: CASSQGLLATQYF. CDR3 DNA sequence: TGTGCCAGCAGCCAAGGGCTCCTAGCTACGCAGTATTTT. This chain links TRBV4-2 with TRBJ2-3, with D perhaps matching TRBD2 (5 bases). The V end lost 1 base, the J end lost 8 bases, and 10 bases lay between the germline ends. Germline V gives CDR1 LGHNA, CDR2 YNFKEQ. The CDR3 runs 13 residues.

This chain joins TRBV6-1 and TRBJ1-4, with 9 bases fitting TRBD1. Trimming at V came to 2 bases and at J to 8 bases, leaving 6 bases not matched to a gene. The CDR3 runs 15 residues. Germline lookup yields CDR1 MNHNS and CDR2 SASEGT. CDR3 protein: CASSELQGAKEKLFF. CDR3 DNA: TGTGCCAGCAGTGAACTACAGGGGGCCAAGGAAAAACTGTTTTTT.

The chain carries TRBV6-1 and TRBJ2-1; possible D gene TRBD2, 6 bases. The CDR3 is made up of 16 amino acids. Looked up from germline, CDR1 is MNHNS and CDR2 is SASEGT. V was pared by 4 bases and J by 3 bases, with 16 bases between. The CDR3: CASSVSSGVDYNEQFF. The CDR3 bases are TGTGCCAGCAGTGTCTCATCGGGGGTGGACTACAATGAGCAGTTCTTC.

The chain employs TRBV29-1 and TRBJ1-2; TRBD1 aligns across 9 bases. The ends lost 4 bases at V and 7 bases at J; junction bases unmatched: 10. The CDR3 extends over 14 amino acids. Germline assignment: CDR1 SQVTM and CDR2 ANQGSEA. The DNA of the CDR3 is TGCAGCGTTGTGGGGGATTACAGGGGGCTTGGCTACACCTTC. Amino acid sequence: CSVVGDYRGLGYTF.

This chain connects TRBV28 to TRBJ2-7; no firm D call. The V end was cut by 5 bases, the J end by 4 bases, with 9 bases between. Germline V gene sequence: CDR1 MDHEN, CDR2 SYDVKM. CDR3 length: 12 residues. The CDR3 sequence: CASSRLFYEQYF. The CDR3 coding sequence is TGTGCCAGCAGTCGTTTATTTTACGAGCAGTACTTC.

The chain links TRBV28 to TRBJ2-1; 7 bases align to TRBD2. There are 16 residues in the CDR3. After removal of 6 bases from V and 1 base from J, the junction contained 9 bases not matched to a gene. Germline lookup yields CDR1 MDHEN and CDR2 SYDVKM. The CDR3 spells CASSVGGSPSYNEQFF. CDR3 coding DNA: TGTGCCAGCAGCGTCGGGGGGAGCCCATCCTACAATGAGCAGTTCTTC.

The chain carries TRBV7-9 and TRBJ2-1, with TRBD2 matching over 8 bases. This CDR3 has 15 amino acids. Germline lookup yields CDR1 SEHNR and CDR2 FQNEAQ (reference sequence). The J segment lost 3 bases and the V segment lost 4 bases, leaving 5 bases of the junction unmatched. The CDR3, as DNA: TGTGCCAGCAGCTCCCGTAGCGGGGTCTACAATGAGCAGTTCTTC. It encodes CASSSRSGVYNEQFF.

CDR3 loop: CASSYQGPYEQYF. The CDR3 coding sequence is TGTGCCAGCAGTTACCAGGGGCCCTACGAGCAGTACTTC. The chain couples TRBV6-5 to TRBJ2-7; weak D call: TRBD1 (6 bases). Deletions cut 2 bases from V and 2 bases from J, with 7 bases between. Germline CDR1 MNHEY, CDR2 SVGAGI. This CDR3 is 13 amino acids long.

The chain links TRBV25-1 to TRBJ1-3, with TRBD1 matching 9 bases. V was clipped by 5 bases and J by 2 bases; unmatched bases: 1. The CDR3 extends over 14 amino acids. Germline V gene lookup returns CDR1 MGHDK and CDR2 SYGVNS. The CDR3 is CASSRTGAGNTIYF. As DNA, the CDR3 is TGTGCCAGCAGTAGGACAGGGGCTGGAAACACCATATATTTT.